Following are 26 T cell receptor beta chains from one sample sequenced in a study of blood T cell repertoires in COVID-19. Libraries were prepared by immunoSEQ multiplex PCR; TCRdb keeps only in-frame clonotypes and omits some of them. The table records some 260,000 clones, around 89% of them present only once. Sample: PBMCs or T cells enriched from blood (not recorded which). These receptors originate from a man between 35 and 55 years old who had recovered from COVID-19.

The CDR3 sequence: CASSESGNRGTDTQYF. The CDR3 DNA reads TGTGCCAGCAGCGAGAGCGGGAACCGTGGCACAGATACGCAGTATTTT. This sequence joins TRBV2 and TRBJ2-3; 7 bases match TRBD2. The V segment lost 6 bases and the J segment 1 base; nucleotides outside the gene matches: 10. Germline values: CDR1 SNHLY, CDR2 FYNNEI. The CDR3 spans 16 residues.

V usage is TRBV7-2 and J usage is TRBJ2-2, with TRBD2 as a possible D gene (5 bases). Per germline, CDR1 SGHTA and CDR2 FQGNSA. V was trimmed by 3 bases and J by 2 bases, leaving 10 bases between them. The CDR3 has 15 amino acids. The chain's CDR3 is CASSFYGENTGELFF. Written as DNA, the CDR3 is TGTGCCAGCAGCTTTTACGGGGAAAACACCGGGGAGCTGTTTTTT.

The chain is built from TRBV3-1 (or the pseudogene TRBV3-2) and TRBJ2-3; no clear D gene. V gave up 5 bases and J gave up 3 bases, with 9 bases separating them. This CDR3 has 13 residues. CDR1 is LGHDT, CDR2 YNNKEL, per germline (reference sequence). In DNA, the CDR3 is TGTGCCAGCAGCAAACAGAGTACAGATACGCAGTATTTT. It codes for CASSKQSTDTQYF.

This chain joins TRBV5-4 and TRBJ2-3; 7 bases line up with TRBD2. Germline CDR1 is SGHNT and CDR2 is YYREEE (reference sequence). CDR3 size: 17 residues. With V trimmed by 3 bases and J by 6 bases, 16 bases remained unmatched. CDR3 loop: CASSSAGSAGRLDTQYF. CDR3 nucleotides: TGTGCCAGCAGCTCCGCGGGATCAGCGGGAAGGTTGGATACGCAGTATTTT.

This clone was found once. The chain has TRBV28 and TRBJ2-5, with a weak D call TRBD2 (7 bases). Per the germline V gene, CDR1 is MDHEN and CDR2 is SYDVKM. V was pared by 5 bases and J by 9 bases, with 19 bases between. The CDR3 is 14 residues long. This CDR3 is CASSPSRGARAQYF. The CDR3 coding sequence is TGTGCCAGCAGTCCCTCACGGGGGGCGCGGGCCCAGTACTTC.

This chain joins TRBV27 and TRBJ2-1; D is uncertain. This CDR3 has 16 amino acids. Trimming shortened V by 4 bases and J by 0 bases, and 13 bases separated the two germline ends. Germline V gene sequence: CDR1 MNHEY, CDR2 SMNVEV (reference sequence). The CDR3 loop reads CASSYDSSYSYNEQFF. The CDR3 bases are TGTGCCAGCAGTTACGACTCGTCCTACTCCTACAATGAGCAGTTCTTC.

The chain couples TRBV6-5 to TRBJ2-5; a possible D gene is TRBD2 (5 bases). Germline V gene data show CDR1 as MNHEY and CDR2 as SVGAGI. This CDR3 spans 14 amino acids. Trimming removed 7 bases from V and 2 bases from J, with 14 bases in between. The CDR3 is CASIIGLLQETQYF. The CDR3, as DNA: TGTGCCAGCATCATTGGACTTTTACAAGAGACCCAGTACTTC.

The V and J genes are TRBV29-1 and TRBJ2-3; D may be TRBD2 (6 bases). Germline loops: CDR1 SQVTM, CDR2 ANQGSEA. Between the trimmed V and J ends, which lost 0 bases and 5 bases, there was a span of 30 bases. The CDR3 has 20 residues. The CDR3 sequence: CSVEDRGLFASTPAGDTQYF. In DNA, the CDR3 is TGCAGCGTTGAAGACCGGGGACTTTTTGCTAGTACGCCAGCCGGAGATACGCAGTATTTT.

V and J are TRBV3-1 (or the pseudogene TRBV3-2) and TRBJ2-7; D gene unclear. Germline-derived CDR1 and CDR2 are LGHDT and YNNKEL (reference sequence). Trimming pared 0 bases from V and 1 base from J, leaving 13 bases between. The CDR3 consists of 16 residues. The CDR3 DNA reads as TGTGCCAGCAGCCAAGATCTCCGGCAGCGTTCCTACGAGCAGTACTTC. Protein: CASSQDLRQRSYEQYF.

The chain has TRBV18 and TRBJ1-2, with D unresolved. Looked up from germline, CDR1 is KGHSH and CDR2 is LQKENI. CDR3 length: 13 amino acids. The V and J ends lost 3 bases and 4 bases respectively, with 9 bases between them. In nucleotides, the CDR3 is TGTGCCAGCTCACCCCCACAGAGCTATGGCTACACCTTC. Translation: CASSPPQSYGYTF.

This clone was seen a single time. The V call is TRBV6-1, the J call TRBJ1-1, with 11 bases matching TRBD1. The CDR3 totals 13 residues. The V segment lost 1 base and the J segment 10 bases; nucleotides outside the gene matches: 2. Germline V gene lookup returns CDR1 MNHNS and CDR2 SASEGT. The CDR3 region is CASSEGTGGRAFF. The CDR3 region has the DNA TGTGCCAGCAGTGAAGGGACAGGGGGCCGAGCTTTCTTT.

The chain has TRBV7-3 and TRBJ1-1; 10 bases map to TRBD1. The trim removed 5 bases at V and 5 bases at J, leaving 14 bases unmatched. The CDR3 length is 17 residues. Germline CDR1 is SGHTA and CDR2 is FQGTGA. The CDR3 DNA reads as TGTGCCAGCAGCCAGGGCGTGATAGGACAGGGGGTAACTGAAGCTTTCTTT. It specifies CASSQGVIGQGVTEAFF.

The CDR3 nucleotides read TGTGCCAGTAGTATAACTCCTCCACGCGAAGCTTTCTTT. It encodes CASSITPPREAFF. The V gene is TRBV19, the J gene TRBJ1-1; D is unclear. The V end was cut by 2 bases, the J end by 8 bases, with 12 bases between. The germline gives CDR1 LNHDA, CDR2 SQIVND (reference sequence). This CDR3 contains 13 residues.

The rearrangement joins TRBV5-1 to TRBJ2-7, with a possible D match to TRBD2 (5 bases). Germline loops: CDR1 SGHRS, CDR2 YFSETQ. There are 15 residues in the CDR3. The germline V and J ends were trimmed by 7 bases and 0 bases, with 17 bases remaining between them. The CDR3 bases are TGCGCCAGCGGCCCATCCGGGATTGACTCCTACGAGCAGTACTTC. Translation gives CASGPSGIDSYEQYF.

CDR3 in amino acids: CASRTTGAGVEKLFF. The CDR3 coding sequence is TGTGCCAGCAGAACGACAGGGGCCGGGGTTGAAAAACTGTTTTTT. The gene calls are TRBV6-5 and TRBJ1-4, with 8 bases that match TRBD1. The junction had 10 bases not matched to a gene; V was cut back by 6 bases and J by 7 bases. This CDR3 is built from 15 residues. Germline V lookup: CDR1 MNHEY, CDR2 SVGAGI.

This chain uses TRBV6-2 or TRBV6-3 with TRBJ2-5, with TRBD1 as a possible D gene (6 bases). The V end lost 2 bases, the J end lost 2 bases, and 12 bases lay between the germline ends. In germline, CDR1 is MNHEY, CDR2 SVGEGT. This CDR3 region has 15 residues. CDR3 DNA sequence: TGTGCCAGCAGTTACATTGGACAGTCTCAAGAGACCCAGTACTTC. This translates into CASSYIGQSQETQYF.

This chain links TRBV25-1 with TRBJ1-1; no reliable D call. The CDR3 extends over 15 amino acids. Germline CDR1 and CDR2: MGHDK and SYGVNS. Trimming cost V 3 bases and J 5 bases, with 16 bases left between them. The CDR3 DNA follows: TGTGCCAGCAGTGAGGGATACCGATGGAGGACTGAAGCTTTCTTT. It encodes CASSEGYRWRTEAFF.

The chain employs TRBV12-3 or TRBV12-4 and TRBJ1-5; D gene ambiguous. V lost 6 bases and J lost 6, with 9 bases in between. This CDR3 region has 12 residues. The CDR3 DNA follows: TGTGCCAGCAGGTATTCGGGTCAGCCCCAGCATTTT. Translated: CASRYSGQPQHF.

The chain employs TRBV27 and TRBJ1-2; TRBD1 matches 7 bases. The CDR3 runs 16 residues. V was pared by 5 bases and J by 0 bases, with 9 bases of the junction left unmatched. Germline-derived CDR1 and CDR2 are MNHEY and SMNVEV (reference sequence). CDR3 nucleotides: TGTGCCAGCAGTCCACATCGACAGGGAGCTAACTATGGCTACACCTTC. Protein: CASSPHRQGANYGYTF.

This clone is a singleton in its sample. The CDR3 region is CASSFTLAGGSEQYF. The CDR3 nucleotides read TGTGCCAGCAGTTTCACCCTAGCGGGAGGTTCCGAGCAGTACTTC. This chain connects TRBV28 to TRBJ2-7; 11 nucleotides align to TRBD2. Germline V lookup: CDR1 MDHEN, CDR2 SYDVKM. This CDR3 is 15 amino acids long. V shed 3 bases and J 6 bases; nucleotides not matched to a gene: 7.

The CDR3 DNA reads as TGTGCCAGCAGTCCCCCCCCGCCTAGCGGGAGGTCAGATACGCAGTATTTT. Translation: CASSPPPPSGRSDTQYF. The chain has TRBV27 and TRBJ2-3; 11 positions agree with TRBD2. Looked up from germline, CDR1 is MNHEY and CDR2 is SMNVEV (reference sequence). The CDR3 spans 17 residues. After removal of 5 bases from V and 4 bases from J, the junction contained 11 bases not matched to a gene.

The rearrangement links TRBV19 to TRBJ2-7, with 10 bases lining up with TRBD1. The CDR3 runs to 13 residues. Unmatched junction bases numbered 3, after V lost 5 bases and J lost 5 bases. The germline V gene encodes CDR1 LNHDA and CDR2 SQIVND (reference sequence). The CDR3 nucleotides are TGTGCCAGTAGTCGGGACAGGGGCGACGAGCAGTACTTC. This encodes CASSRDRGDEQYF.

CDR3 in amino acids: CASSLVGTGSYDETQYF. CDR3 DNA sequence: TGTGCCAGCAGCTTAGTCGGGACAGGATCGTATGATGAGACCCAGTACTTC. The genes are TRBV7-6 and TRBJ2-5; 8 nucleotides align to TRBD1. In germline, CDR1 is SGHVS, CDR2 FNYEAQ. After removal of 1 base from V and 5 bases from J, the junction contained 12 bases not matched to a gene. The CDR3 length is 17 residues.

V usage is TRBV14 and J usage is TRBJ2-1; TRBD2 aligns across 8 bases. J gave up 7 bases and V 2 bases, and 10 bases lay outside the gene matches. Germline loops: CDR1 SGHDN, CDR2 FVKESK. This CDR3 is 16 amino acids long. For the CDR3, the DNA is TGTGCCAGCAGCCAATCGGGGACTAGGGGTCCTAATGAGCAGTTCTTC. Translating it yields CASSQSGTRGPNEQFF.

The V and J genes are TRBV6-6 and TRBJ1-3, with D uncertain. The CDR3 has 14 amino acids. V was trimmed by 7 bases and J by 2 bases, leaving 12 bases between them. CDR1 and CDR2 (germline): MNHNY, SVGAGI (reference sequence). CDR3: CASTIPGTGNTIYF. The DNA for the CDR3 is TGTGCCAGCACCATCCCCGGGACTGGAAACACCATATATTTT.

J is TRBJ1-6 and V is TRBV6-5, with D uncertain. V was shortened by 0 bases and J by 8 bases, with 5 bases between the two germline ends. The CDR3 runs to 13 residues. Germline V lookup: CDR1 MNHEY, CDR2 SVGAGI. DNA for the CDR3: TGTGCCAGCAGTTACTCTCTGTATTCACCCCTCCACTTT. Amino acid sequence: CASSYSLYSPLHF.